A selection of T cell receptor beta chains follows, all from one sample in a study of blood T cell repertoires in COVID-19. TCRdb's copy holds only in-frame clones and misses some; the assay was immunoSEQ multiplex PCR. Of approximately 63,000 clones in the sample, 86% are singletons; the top ten hold around 1.3%. The specimen was peripheral blood. The receptors were sampled from a woman over 75 with acute or convalescent COVID-19. Both conserved end residues are part of each CDR3. The D gene is left open where the match is weak. Clone size appears in some rows only: once, few, many, or a class for an expanded clone.

CDR3 protein	CDR3 DNA	D gene	J gene	CDR3 length	clone size	V gene
CASRLLAGGYNEQFF	TGTGCCAGCAGGCTACTAGCGGGAGGGTACAATGAGCAGTTCTTC	TRBD2	TRBJ2-1	15	.	TRBV2
CASSEAPRYEQYF	TGTGCCAGCAGTGAAGCGCCCCGGTACGAGCAGTACTTC	.	TRBJ2-7	13	.	TRBV6-1
CASSVAYGINEKLFF	TGTGCCAGCAGCGTAGCGTACGGGATTAATGAAAAACTGTTTTTT	.	TRBJ1-4	15	.	TRBV9
CATSRYSGRAKDEQFF	TGTGCCACCAGCAGATATAGCGGGAGGGCCAAGGATGAGCAGTTCTTC	TRBD2	TRBJ2-1	16	.	TRBV15
CASSERGGYDSYEQYF	TGTGCCAGCAGTGAAAGAGGTGGGTACGATTCCTACGAGCAGTACTTC	.	TRBJ2-7	16	.	TRBV2
CAWSVGWGQGLALPLYDF	TGTGCCTGGAGTGTAGGGTGGGGACAGGGACTAGCGCTCCCACTCTACGACTTC	.	TRBJ2-5	18	few	TRBV30
CASSAAMHPQETQYF	TGTGCCAGCAGCGCCGCTATGCATCCCCAAGAGACCCAGTACTTC	.	TRBJ2-5	15	.	TRBV9
CAAGGPSGSSYEQYF	TGTGCCGCCGGGGGGCCTAGCGGGTCCTCCTACGAGCAGTACTTC	TRBD2	TRBJ2-7	15	.	TRBV19
CASRGSSTDTQYF	TGTGCCAGTAGGGGGTCTAGCACAGATACGCAGTATTTT	.	TRBJ2-3	13	.	TRBV28
CASSSPAGGKETQYF	TGTGCCAGCAGCTCCCCCGCAGGGGGTAAAGAGACCCAGTACTTC	TRBD1	TRBJ2-5	15	.	TRBV7-6
CASSYSNGEQYF	TGTGCCAGCAGTTACTCGAACGGGGAGCAGTACTTC	.	TRBJ2-7	12	.	TRBV6-2/TRBV6-3
CASSPGVGNTIYF	TGTGCCAGTAGTCCAGGGGTCGGAAACACCATATATTTT	.	TRBJ1-3	13	.	TRBV19
CASSQGLAGGVTDTQYF	TGCGCCAGCAGCCAGGGACTAGCGGGAGGGGTCACAGATACGCAGTATTTT	TRBD2	TRBJ2-3	17	.	TRBV5-1
CAWSPGTYEQYF	TGTGCCTGGAGTCCGGGAACCTACGAGCAGTACTTC	.	TRBJ2-7	12	.	TRBV30
CASSFDRGAEQYF	TGTGCCAGCAGCTTTGACAGGGGCGCCGAGCAGTACTTC	TRBD1	TRBJ2-7	13	.	TRBV5-6
CASSQPGQGVGAFF	TGTGCCAGCAGCCAACCGGGACAGGGGGTGGGAGCTTTCTTT	TRBD1	TRBJ1-1	14	.	TRBV3-1/TRBV3-2
CASAPEGGAYGYTF	TGCGCCAGCGCCCCAGAAGGGGGGGCCTATGGCTACACCTTC	.	TRBJ1-2	14	.	TRBV10-2
CASSQRSRGSSYEQYF	TGTGCCAGCAGCCAACGGTCTCGGGGAAGCTCCTACGAGCAGTACTTC	.	TRBJ2-7	16	.	TRBV14
CSAGQGFTEAFF	TGCAGCGCGGGACAGGGTTTCACTGAAGCTTTCTTT	TRBD1	TRBJ1-1	12	few	TRBV29-1
CASSATDSSLAFF	TGTGCCAGCAGTGCCACGGACAGTTCTTTAGCTTTCTTT	.	TRBJ1-1	13	.	TRBV6-4
CASSFLSGSSNNEQFF	TGTGCCAGCAGCTTCCTGTCAGGGTCGTCGAACAATGAGCAGTTCTTC	.	TRBJ2-1	16	.	TRBV9
CATSDPGLAGRETQYF	TGTGCCACCAGTGATCCTGGACTAGCGGGACGGGAGACCCAGTACTTC	TRBD2	TRBJ2-5	16	.	TRBV24-1
CASSLKQGYGYTF	TGTGCCAGCAGCCTAAAACAGGGGTATGGCTACACCTTC	TRBD1	TRBJ1-2	13	.	TRBV5-6
CASSGRPGQGVRNTEAFF	TGTGCCAGCAGCGGAAGACCGGGACAGGGGGTTCGCAACACTGAAGCTTTCTTT	TRBD1	TRBJ1-1	18	.	TRBV9
CAWTYRGGQETQYF	TGTGCCTGGACCTACAGGGGAGGTCAGGAGACCCAGTACTTC	.	TRBJ2-5	14	.	TRBV30
CASSSRGRDTYNEQFF	TGTGCCAGCAGTTCCAGGGGGCGCGATACCTACAATGAGCAGTTCTTC	TRBD1	TRBJ2-1	16	.	TRBV27
CASSYSRTGGTDTQYF	TGTGCCAGCAGTTACTCCCGGACAGGGGGCACAGATACGCAGTATTTT	TRBD1	TRBJ2-3	16	.	TRBV6-5
CASTAGGAAWGYTF	TGTGCCAGCACAGCAGGTGGGGCGGCGTGGGGCTACACCTTC	.	TRBJ1-2	14	.	TRBV7-9
CSAAQGYGYTF	TGCAGTGCTGCACAGGGGTATGGCTACACCTTC	TRBD1	TRBJ1-2	11	.	TRBV20-1
CASSGLVNTGELFF	TGTGCCAGCAGCGGGTTGGTGAACACCGGGGAGCTGTTTTTT	.	TRBJ2-2	14	.	TRBV6-5
CASSSTGGGWDQPQHF	TGTGCCAGCAGCTCTACAGGGGGCGGATGGGATCAGCCCCAGCATTTT	TRBD1	TRBJ1-5	16	once	TRBV3-1/TRBV3-2
CASSIVFGLGDTIYF	TGTGCCAGTAGTATTGTGTTCGGATTAGGAGACACCATATATTTT	.	TRBJ1-3	15	.	TRBV19
CASSYDRAAVTDTQYF	TGCGCCAGCAGCTACGACAGGGCGGCCGTGACAGATACGCAGTATTTT	TRBD1	TRBJ2-3	16	.	TRBV5-1
CASSPGSSGGYTF	TGTGCCAGCTCACCCGGGTCCAGTGGGGGCTACACCTTC	.	TRBJ1-2	13	once	TRBV18
CASSLLTSVAETQYF	TGTGCCAGCAGCTTACTGACTAGCGTAGCAGAGACCCAGTACTTC	TRBD2	TRBJ2-5	15	.	TRBV9
CASRPGTSGYNEQFF	TGTGCCAGTAGACCCGGGACTAGCGGGTACAATGAGCAGTTCTTC	TRBD2	TRBJ2-1	15	.	TRBV19
CSIRAYQGQPQHF	TGCAGCATTCGGGCCTACCAGGGTCAGCCCCAGCATTTT	.	TRBJ1-5	13	.	TRBV29-1
CSVETGGIYEQYF	TGCAGCGTTGAGACAGGGGGCATCTACGAGCAGTACTTC	TRBD1	TRBJ2-7	13	few	TRBV29-1
CASAPIGPGQGADTGELFF	TGTGCCAGCGCTCCGATAGGTCCGGGACAGGGGGCCGACACCGGGGAGCTGTTTTTT	TRBD1	TRBJ2-2	19	once	TRBV19
CASLFTGGPPRYTF	TGTGCCAGTCTATTCACAGGGGGCCCTCCCCGCTACACCTTC	TRBD1	TRBJ1-2	14	.	TRBV6-5
CASSAGQGHYNEQFF	TGTGCCAGCAGCGCGGGACAGGGACACTACAATGAGCAGTTCTTC	TRBD1	TRBJ2-1	15	.	TRBV7-6
CASRLNWTTCYNEQFF	TGTGCAAGTCGCTTGAACTGGACTACCTGCTACAATGAGCAGTTCTTC	.	TRBJ2-1	16	.	TRBV12-2
CASSRLIWTDTQYF	TGTGCCAGCAGCCGACTAATCTGGACAGATACGCAGTATTTT	.	TRBJ2-3	14	.	TRBV11-2
CASSYGQGRNYGYTF	TGCGCCAGCAGCTACGGACAGGGGCGTAACTATGGCTACACCTTC	TRBD1	TRBJ1-2	15	.	TRBV5-1
CASSLGGGSYNEQFF	TGTGCCAGCAGCTTGGGCGGGGGCTCCTACAATGAGCAGTTCTTC	TRBD2	TRBJ2-1	15	.	TRBV5-4
CASSLRDRFGYTF	TGTGCCAGCAGCTTAAGGGACAGATTTGGCTACACCTTC	TRBD1	TRBJ1-2	13	.	TRBV5-5
CASSLTDRGEQYF	TGTGCCAGCAGTTTAACGGACAGGGGCGAGCAGTACTTC	TRBD1	TRBJ2-7	13	.	TRBV28
CATRGDNEKLFF	TGTGCCACCCGGGGAGATAATGAAAAACTGTTTTTT	.	TRBJ1-4	12	.	TRBV2
CASSLRQASSYNEQFF	TGTGCCAGCAGTCTCCGGCAGGCGAGCTCCTACAATGAGCAGTTCTTC	.	TRBJ2-1	16	.	TRBV27
CASTSYLAGIRDTQYF	TGTGCCAGCACCTCGTATCTAGCGGGAATCCGAGATACGCAGTATTTT	TRBD2	TRBJ2-3	16	.	TRBV11-1
CASSLALAGTSDTQYF	TGTGCCAGCAGCTTAGCGCTTGCGGGGACTTCAGATACGCAGTATTTT	.	TRBJ2-3	16	.	TRBV7-2
CASGDRGTVANEKLFF	TGTGCCAGTGGGGACAGGGGGACGGTGGCTAATGAAAAACTGTTTTTT	TRBD1	TRBJ1-4	16	.	TRBV19
CSARGLEQFF	TGCAGTGCGCGGGGACTCGAGCAGTTCTTC	.	TRBJ2-1	10	.	TRBV20-1
CASSPGPGGGNTIYF	TGCGCCAGCAGCCCAGGTCCCGGTGGAGGAAACACCATATATTTT	.	TRBJ1-3	15	.	TRBV5-1
CASSVVGRSAKNIQYF	TGTGCCAGTAGCGTTGTGGGGCGGTCAGCCAAAAACATTCAGTACTTC	.	TRBJ2-4	16	.	TRBV19
CASSFRGREQFF	TGTGCCAGCAGCTTCAGGGGACGGGAGCAGTTCTTC	.	TRBJ2-1	12	.	TRBV7-9
CASSLVASWGYYEQYF	TGTGCCAGCAGCTTAGTTGCTTCCTGGGGCTACTACGAGCAGTACTTC	.	TRBJ2-7	16	.	TRBV7-9